This T cell receptor (beta chain) originates from a study of blood T cell repertoires in COVID-19. Study information: There were acute and convalescent COVID-19 samples, and they came from the United States, Italy and Spain. The cDNA or gDNA used as material had been derived from T cells, B-cell-depleted T cells, or PBMCs.

The authors' processing: Reference gene primer amplification yielded estimated nucleated cell counts. Clones were read by immunoSEQ multiplex PCR, and TCRdb kept only the in-frame ones, dropping some. The D gene and trimming were derived from the DNA, and the V and J assignments and clone size from that table. The sample holds 450,000 or so clones; over 75% are singletons and the top ten take about 1.4%. V was clipped by 0 bases and J by 1 base, with 19 bases between them. Germline lookup yields CDR1 SGDLS and CDR2 YYNGEE. The CDR3 loop spans 18 amino acids. In Seattle, patients joined the study during active infection and were tracked longitudinally.

The rearrangement joins TRBV9 to TRBJ1-1; D not resolved. Sequenced input: peripheral blood. The TCR sequence derives from a woman aged 40 to 50 with COVID-19, enrolled during active disease. CDR3 amino acids: CASSVGYSSGRANTEAFF. The CDR3, as DNA: TGTGCCAGCAGCGTAGGCTACTCTTCCGGGAGGGCGAACACTGAAGCTTTCTTT.